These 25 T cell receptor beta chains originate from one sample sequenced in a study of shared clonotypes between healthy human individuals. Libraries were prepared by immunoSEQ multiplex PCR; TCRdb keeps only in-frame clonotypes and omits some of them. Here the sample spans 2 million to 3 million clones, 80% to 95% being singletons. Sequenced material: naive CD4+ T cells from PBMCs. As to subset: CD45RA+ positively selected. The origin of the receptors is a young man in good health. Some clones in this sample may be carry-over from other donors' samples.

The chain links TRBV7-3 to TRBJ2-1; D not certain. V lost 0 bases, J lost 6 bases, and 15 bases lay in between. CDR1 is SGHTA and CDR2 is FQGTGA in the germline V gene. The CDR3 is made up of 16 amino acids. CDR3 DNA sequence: TGTGCCAGCAGCTTAACCCCCGAGACTCTTGGCAATGAGCAGTTCTTC. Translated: CASSLTPETLGNEQFF.

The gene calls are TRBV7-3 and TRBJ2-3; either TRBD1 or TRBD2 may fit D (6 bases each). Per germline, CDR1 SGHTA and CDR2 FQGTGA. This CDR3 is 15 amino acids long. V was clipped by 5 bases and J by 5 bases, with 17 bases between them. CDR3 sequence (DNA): TGTGCCAGCAGCCCGACCGGGAGCAGGGGAGATACGCAGTATTTT. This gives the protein CASSPTGSRGDTQYF.

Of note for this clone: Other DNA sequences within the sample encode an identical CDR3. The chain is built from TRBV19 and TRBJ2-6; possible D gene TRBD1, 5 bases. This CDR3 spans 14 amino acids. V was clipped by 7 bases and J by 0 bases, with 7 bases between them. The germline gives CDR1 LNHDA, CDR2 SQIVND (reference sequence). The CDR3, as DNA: TGTGCCAGTAAAGACAGCTCTGGGGCCAACGTCCTGACTTTC. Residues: CASKDSSGANVLTF. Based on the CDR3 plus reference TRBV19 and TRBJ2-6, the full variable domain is DGGITQSPKYLFRKEGQNVTLSCEQNLNHDAMYWYRQDPGQGLRLIYYSQIVNDFQKGDIAEGYSVSREKKESFPLTVTSAQKNPTAFYLCASKDSSGANVLTFGAGSRLTVL.

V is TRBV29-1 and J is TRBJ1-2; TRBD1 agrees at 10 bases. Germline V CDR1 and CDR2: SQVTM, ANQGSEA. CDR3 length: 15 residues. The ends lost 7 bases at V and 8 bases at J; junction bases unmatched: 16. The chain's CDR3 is CSAGTGALQGSGYTF. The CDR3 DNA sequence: TGCAGCGCCGGGACAGGGGCTCTACAGGGGAGCGGCTACACCTTC.

The CDR3 DNA is TGTGCCAGCAGTCTCAACAGGGGCCGGAATGAAAAACTGTTTTTT. It translates to CASSLNRGRNEKLFF. The chain carries TRBV27 and TRBJ1-4, with TRBD1 matching over 7 bases. The CDR3 loop spans 15 amino acids. Germline V gives CDR1 MNHEY, CDR2 SMNVEV (reference sequence). V was pared by 5 bases and J by 5 bases, with 8 bases of the junction left unmatched.

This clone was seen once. Here the CDR3 DNA reads TGTGCCAGCAGCTTAGATCTCAGCGGGCCATACAATGAGCAGTTCTTC. Its translation is CASSLDLSGPYNEQFF. The V call is TRBV11-2, the J call TRBJ2-1; D might be TRBD2 (6 bases). The CDR3 contains 16 residues. Trimming shortened V by 0 bases and J by 4 bases, and 13 bases separated the two germline ends. CDR1 is SGHAT and CDR2 is FQNNGV in the germline V gene.

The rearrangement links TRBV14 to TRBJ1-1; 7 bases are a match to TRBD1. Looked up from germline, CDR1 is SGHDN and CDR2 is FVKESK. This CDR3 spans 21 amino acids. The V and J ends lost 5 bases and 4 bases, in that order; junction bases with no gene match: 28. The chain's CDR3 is CASSTTVADRTGSRASTEAFF. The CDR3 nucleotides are TGTGCCAGCAGCACAACGGTTGCCGATAGGACAGGATCCCGTGCATCCACTGAAGCTTTCTTT.

CDR3 coding DNA: TGTGCCAGCAGTGACGCAGGGCTGAACACTGAAGCTTTCTTT. Translating gives CASSDAGLNTEAFF. The chain has TRBV28 and TRBJ1-1; D might be TRBD1 (5 bases). The germline CDR1 and CDR2 sequences are MDHEN and SYDVKM. The ends were cut back, 5 bases at V and 0 bases at J, with 10 bases in the middle. This CDR3 spans 14 amino acids.

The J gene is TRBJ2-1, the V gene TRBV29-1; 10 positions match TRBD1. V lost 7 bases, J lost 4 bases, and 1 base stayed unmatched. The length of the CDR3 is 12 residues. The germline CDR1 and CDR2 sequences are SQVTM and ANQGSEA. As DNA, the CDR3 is TGCAGCGGGGACAGGGGTTACAATGAGCAGTTCTTC. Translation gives CSGDRGYNEQFF.

CDR3 sequence reads: CASSLSLAGLFYEQYF. The CDR3 nucleotides are TGTGCCAGCAGTTTAAGCCTAGCGGGACTTTTCTACGAGCAGTACTTC. This chain links TRBV27 with TRBJ2-7; 9 nucleotides match TRBD2. CDR3 size: 16 residues. Unmatched junction bases numbered 8, after V lost 2 bases and J lost 3 bases. CDR1 is MNHEY and CDR2 is SMNVEV in the germline V gene (reference sequence).

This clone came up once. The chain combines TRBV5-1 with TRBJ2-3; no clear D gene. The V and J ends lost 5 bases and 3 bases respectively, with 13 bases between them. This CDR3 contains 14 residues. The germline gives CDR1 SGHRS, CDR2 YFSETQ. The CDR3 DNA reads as TGCGCCAGCAGTCCGACTGTTAAAACAGATACGCAGTATTTT. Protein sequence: CASSPTVKTDTQYF.

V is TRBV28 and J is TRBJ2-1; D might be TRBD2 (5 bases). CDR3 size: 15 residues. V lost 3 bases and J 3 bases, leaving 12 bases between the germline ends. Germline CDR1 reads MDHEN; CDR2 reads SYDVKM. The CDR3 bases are TGTGCCAGCAGTTTGTGGGCGGGCGTCTACAATGAGCAGTTCTTC. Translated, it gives CASSLWAGVYNEQFF.

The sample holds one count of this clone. CDR3 sequence: CASSLWGQGLAKNIQYF. The DNA for the CDR3 is TGTGCCAGCAGCTTGTGGGGACAGGGTTTGGCCAAAAACATTCAGTACTTC. The rearrangement links TRBV5-8 to TRBJ2-4; 9 bases line up with TRBD1. The CDR3 is 17 residues long. V trimming: 1 base; J trimming: 1 base; junction bases outside the gene matches: 6. The germline V gene has CDR1 SGHTS and CDR2 YDEGEE.

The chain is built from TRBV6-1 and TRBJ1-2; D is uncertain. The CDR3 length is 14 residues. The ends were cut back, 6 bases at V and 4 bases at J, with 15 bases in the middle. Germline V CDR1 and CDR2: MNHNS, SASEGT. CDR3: CASSQVGNSYGYTF. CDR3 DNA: TGTGCCAGCAGCCAAGTAGGGAATTCCTATGGCTACACCTTC.

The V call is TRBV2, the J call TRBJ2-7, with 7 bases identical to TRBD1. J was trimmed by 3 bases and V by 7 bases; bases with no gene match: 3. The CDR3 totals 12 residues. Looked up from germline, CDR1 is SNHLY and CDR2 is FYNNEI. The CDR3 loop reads CASKGQNYEQYF. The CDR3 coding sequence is TGTGCCAGCAAGGGACAGAACTACGAGCAGTACTTC.

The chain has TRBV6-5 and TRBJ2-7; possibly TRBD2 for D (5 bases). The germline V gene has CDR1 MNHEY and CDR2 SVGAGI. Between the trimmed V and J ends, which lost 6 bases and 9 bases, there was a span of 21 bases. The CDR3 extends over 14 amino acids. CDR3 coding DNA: TGTGCCAGCAGCCCAAACCCCGGGGATATGGGGCAGTACTTC. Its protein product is CASSPNPGDMGQYF.

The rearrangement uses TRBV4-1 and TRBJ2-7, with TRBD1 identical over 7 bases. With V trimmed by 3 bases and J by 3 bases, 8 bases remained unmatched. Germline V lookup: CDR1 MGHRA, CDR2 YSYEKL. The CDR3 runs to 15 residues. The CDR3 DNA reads TGCGCCAGCAGCCATACCAGGGGGACGGACTACGAGCAGTACTTC. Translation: CASSHTRGTDYEQYF.

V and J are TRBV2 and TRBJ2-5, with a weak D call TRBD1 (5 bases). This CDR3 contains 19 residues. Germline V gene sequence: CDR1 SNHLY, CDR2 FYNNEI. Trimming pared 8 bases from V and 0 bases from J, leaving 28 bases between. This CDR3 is CASLLRQSQAPMHQETQYF. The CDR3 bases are TGTGCCAGCTTACTTCGACAGAGCCAAGCGCCGATGCACCAAGAGACCCAGTACTTC. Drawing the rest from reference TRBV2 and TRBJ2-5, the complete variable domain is EPEVTQTPSHQVTQMGQEVILRCVPISNHLYFYWYRQILGQKVEFLVSFYNNEISEKSEIFDDQFSVERPDGSNFTLKIRSTKLEDSAMYFCASLLRQSQAPMHQETQYFGPGTRLLVL.

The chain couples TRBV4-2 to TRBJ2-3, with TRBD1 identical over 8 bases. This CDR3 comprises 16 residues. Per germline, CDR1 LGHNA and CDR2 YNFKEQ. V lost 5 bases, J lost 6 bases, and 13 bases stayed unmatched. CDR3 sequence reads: CASSSQHQGAGDTQYF. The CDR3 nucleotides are TGTGCCAGCAGCAGCCAACACCAGGGGGCTGGGGATACGCAGTATTTT.

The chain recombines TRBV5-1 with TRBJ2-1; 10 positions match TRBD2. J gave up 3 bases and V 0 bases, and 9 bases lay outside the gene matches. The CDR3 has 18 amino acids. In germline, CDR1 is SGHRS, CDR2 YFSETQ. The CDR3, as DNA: TGCGCCAGCAGCTTGGCTGCAAATCCTAGCGGGAGCTACAATGAGCAGTTCTTC. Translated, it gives CASSLAANPSGSYNEQFF. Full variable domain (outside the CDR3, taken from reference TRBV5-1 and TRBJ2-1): KAGVTQTPRYLIKTRGQQVTLSCSPISGHRSVSWYQQTPGQGLQFLFEYFSETQRNKGNFPGRFSGRQFSNSRSEMNVSTLELGDSALYLCASSLAANPSGSYNEQFFGPGTRLTVL.

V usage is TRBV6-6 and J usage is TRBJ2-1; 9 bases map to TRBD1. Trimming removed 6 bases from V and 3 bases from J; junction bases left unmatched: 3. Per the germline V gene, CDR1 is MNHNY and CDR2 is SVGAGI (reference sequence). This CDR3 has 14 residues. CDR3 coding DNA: TGTGCCAGCAGCCTGGGACAGGGCTACAATGAGCAGTTCTTC. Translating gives CASSLGQGYNEQFF.

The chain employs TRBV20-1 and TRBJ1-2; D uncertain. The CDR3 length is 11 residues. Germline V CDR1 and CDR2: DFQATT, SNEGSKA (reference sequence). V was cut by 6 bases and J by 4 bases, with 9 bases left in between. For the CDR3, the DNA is TGCAGTGCGCTACCCACCTATGGCTACACCTTC. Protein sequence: CSALPTYGYTF.

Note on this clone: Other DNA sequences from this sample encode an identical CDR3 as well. The CDR3 bases are TGCAGCGTTCTCCGGGGCGTCAGGGAGACCCAGTACTTC. Translating gives CSVLRGVRETQYF. V and J are TRBV29-1 and TRBJ2-5; D may correspond to TRBD1 or TRBD2 (5 bases each). Germline V lookup: CDR1 SQVTM, CDR2 ANQGSEA. Between the trimmed V and J ends, which lost 5 bases and 5 bases, there was a span of 15 bases. The CDR3 is 13 amino acids.

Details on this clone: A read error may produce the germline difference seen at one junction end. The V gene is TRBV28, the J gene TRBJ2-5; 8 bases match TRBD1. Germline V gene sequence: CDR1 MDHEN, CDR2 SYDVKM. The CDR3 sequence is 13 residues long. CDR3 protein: CASSLGTGPGMNF. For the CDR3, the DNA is TGTGCCAGCAGTTTAGGGACAGGACCTGGTATGAACTTC.

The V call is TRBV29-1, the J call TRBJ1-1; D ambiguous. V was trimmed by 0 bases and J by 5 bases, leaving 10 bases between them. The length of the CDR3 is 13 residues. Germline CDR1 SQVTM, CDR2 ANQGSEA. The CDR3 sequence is CSVEDLKKTEAFF. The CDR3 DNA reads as TGCAGCGTTGAAGATCTTAAGAAGACTGAAGCTTTCTTT.